What follows is one T cell receptor (beta chain) and its context. This sample includes further DNA sequences coding for the same CDR3. V dropped 2 bases and J dropped 4; count of bases not matched to a gene: 2. The germline gives CDR1 SGHRS, CDR2 YFSETQ. This CDR3 spans 13 amino acids. The data were taken from a study of blood T cell repertoires in COVID-19. TCRdb keeps only in-frame clones here, not all; method: immunoSEQ multiplex PCR. The repertoire holds approximately 210,000 clones, about 91% seen once, with around 1.2% in the top ten. The sequenced sample consisted of peripheral blood. The chain has TRBV5-1 and TRBJ1-1; 7 bases fit TRBD1. The sequence was collected from a man aged 30 to 39 with acute or convalescent COVID-19. CDR3: CASSLGGPTEAFF. In nucleotides, the CDR3 is TGCGCCAGCAGCTTAGGGGGCCCCACTGAAGCTTTCTTT.